The 16 T cell receptor beta chains below come from one sample, sequenced in a study of T-cell memory formation after mild COVID-19. TCRdb passed the 5' RACE reads through MiXCR, listing each CDR3 protein once. The repertoire holds 210,000 or so distinct CDR3 sequences, with over 9.5% as singletons. The material sequenced was PBMCs or a T cell subset sorted from them (not recorded which). Receptors originate from a man in his late teens or twenties who had mild COVID-19 (a few samples of this study predate the infection). Cell type and time point are not known.

The chain links TRBV7-6 to TRBJ1-4; D ambiguous. Germline CDR1 reads SGHVS; CDR2 reads FNYEAQ. CDR3 length: 16 amino acids. V lost 3 bases, J lost 4 bases, and 15 bases lay in between. This CDR3 is CASSFRIWTLNEKLFF. CDR3 nucleotides: TGTGCCAGCAGCTTCCGAATCTGGACTCTTAATGAAAAACTGTTTTTT.

CDR3 loop: CASSRRAPLNTEAFF. CDR3 nucleotide sequence: TGTGCCAGCAGCCGCAGGGCTCCCCTGAACACTGAAGCTTTCTTT. This sequence joins TRBV7-8 and TRBJ1-1, with D possibly TRBD1 on 5 matching bases. The CDR3 loop spans 15 amino acids. CDR1 and CDR2 (germline): SGHVS, FQNEAQ. Trimming cost V 5 bases and J 0 bases, with 13 bases left between them.

This clonotype was seen a few times. The chain carries TRBV6-2 or TRBV6-3 and TRBJ2-7, with 9 nucleotides matching TRBD2. V lost 6 bases and J lost 4; bases outside the gene matches: 10. This CDR3 has 15 amino acids. Germline-derived CDR1 and CDR2 are MNHEY and SVGEGT. CDR3 DNA sequence: TGTGCCAGCAGAGGGGCGTCTAGCGGGGTTTACGAGCAGTACTTC. This sequence encodes CASRGASSGVYEQYF.

The V call is TRBV7-2, the J call TRBJ2-3; D uncertain. The germline CDR1 and CDR2 sequences are SGHTA and FQGNSA. V gave up 5 bases and J gave up 0 bases, with 9 bases separating them. The CDR3 has 14 residues. For the CDR3, the DNA is TGTGCCAGCAGCCCCCAGCCGAGCACAGATACGCAGTATTTT. It is translated as CASSPQPSTDTQYF.

This clonotype was counted a few times. The genes are TRBV4-2 and TRBJ1-1, with no clear D. Germline V gene data show CDR1 as LGHNA and CDR2 as YNFKEQ. V was shortened by 0 bases and J by 11 bases, with 13 bases between the two germline ends. This CDR3 has 13 amino acids. The CDR3 nucleotides read TGTGCCAGCAGCCAAGATAGTGCCAGGCGCGCTTTCTTT. As protein: CASSQDSARRAFF.

The gene calls are TRBV2 and TRBJ2-7; TRBD2 aligns across 8 bases. V gave up 10 bases and J gave up 1 base; unmatched junction bases: 9. In germline, CDR1 is SNHLY, CDR2 FYNNEI. The CDR3 sequence is 14 residues long. The CDR3 loop reads CATRDSGDSYEQYF. CDR3 sequence (DNA): TGTGCCACAAGGGATAGCGGGGATTCCTACGAGCAGTACTTC.

The chain employs TRBV18 and TRBJ1-1, with TRBD1 matching 7 bases. Looked up from germline, CDR1 is KGHSH and CDR2 is LQKENI. After removal of 3 bases from V and 5 bases from J, the junction contained 9 bases not matched to a gene. The CDR3 extends over 15 amino acids. The CDR3 loop reads CASSPVGGQVTEAFF. CDR3 sequence (DNA): TGTGCCAGCTCACCGGTAGGGGGCCAGGTAACTGAAGCTTTCTTT.

This clonotype occurred a few times. The chain carries TRBV7-2 and TRBJ1-6, with D possibly being TRBD1 (5 bases). CDR3 length equals 16 residues. CDR1 SGHTA and CDR2 FQGNSA come from the germline V gene. V was shortened by 5 bases and J by 6 bases, with 17 bases between the two germline ends. The CDR3 nucleotides are TGTGCCAGCAGCGGGGCCTCGGGCCTGTCTAATTCACCCCTCCACTTT. It encodes CASSGASGLSNSPLHF. Full variable domain (rest looked up from reference TRBV7-2 and TRBJ1-6): GAGVSQSPSNKVTEKGKDVELRCDPISGHTALYWYRQSLGQGLEFLIYFQGNSAPDKSGLPSDRFSAERTGGSVSTLTIQRTQQEDSAVYLCASSGASGLSNSPLHFGNGTRLTVT.

In its sample, this clonotype was seen many times. V is TRBV7-9 and J is TRBJ2-1, with 7 bases identical to TRBD1. The CDR3 covers 15 residues. Per germline, CDR1 SEHNR and CDR2 FQNEAQ (reference sequence). The trim removed 4 bases at V and 7 bases at J, leaving 10 bases unmatched. The CDR3 region has the DNA TGTGCCAGCAGCTCAATAAGGGGGCCGCTGAATGAGCAGTTCTTC. Amino acids: CASSSIRGPLNEQFF.

This clonotype was recorded many times. The chain carries TRBV6-5 and TRBJ1-1; TRBD1 agrees at 8 bases. The V and J ends lost 6 bases and 4 bases, in that order; junction bases with no gene match: 7. In germline, CDR1 is MNHEY, CDR2 SVGAGI. This CDR3 spans 14 amino acids. CDR3 nucleotide sequence: TGTGCCAGCAGCCCCGGGACAGGCTTCACTGAAGCTTTCTTT. The encoded protein is CASSPGTGFTEAFF.

This clonotype was recorded a few times. The junction departs from the called germline gene at one end, perhaps through a read error. The chain carries TRBV5-4 and TRBJ2-3; 7 bases line up with TRBD1. CDR3 size: 15 residues. Germline CDR1 and CDR2: SGHNT and YYREEE (reference sequence). CDR3 DNA sequence: TGTGCCAGCAGCGCCGGGACAGTTATCACAAATACGCAGTATTTT. Translated, it gives CASSAGTVITNTQYF.

The V call is TRBV7-6, the J call TRBJ1-6; D unresolved. Between the trimmed V and J ends, which lost 1 base and 0 bases, there was a span of 16 bases. The germline CDR1 and CDR2 sequences are SGHVS and FNYEAQ. There are 19 residues in the CDR3. The CDR3 spells CASSLEPAALSSYNSPLHF. The CDR3 DNA sequence: TGTGCCAGCAGCTTAGAACCGGCAGCCCTCAGCTCCTATAATTCACCCCTCCACTTT.

The table lists this clonotype with many counts. The gene calls are TRBV5-5 and TRBJ1-2, with D hard to call. The V end was cut by 4 bases, the J end by 4 bases, with 14 bases between. Germline CDR1 is SGHKS and CDR2 is YYEKEE (reference sequence). The CDR3 extends over 14 amino acids. For the CDR3, the DNA is TGTGCCAGCAGCACCCCGCGAGGGAGCTATGGCTACACCTTC. Its protein is CASSTPRGSYGYTF.

This clonotype showed up just a few times. The V and J genes are TRBV27 and TRBJ2-3; 15 bases agree with TRBD2. V shed 10 bases, J shed 6 bases, and the junction held 8 bases outside the gene matches. This CDR3 has 15 residues. Germline-derived CDR1 and CDR2 are MNHEY and SMNVEV (reference sequence). The CDR3 DNA is TGTGCCACCCATAGGACTAGCGGGGGGGATGATACGCAGTATTTT. It translates to CATHRTSGGDDTQYF.

This sequence joins TRBV12-3 or TRBV12-4 and TRBJ1-2; D remains unclear. Trimming shortened V by 6 bases and J by 4 bases, and 12 bases separated the two germline ends. This CDR3 has 13 residues. DNA for the CDR3: TGTGCCAGCAGACAACAAGCAGGCTATGGCTACACCTTC. It translates to CASRQQAGYGYTF.

V is TRBV7-2 and J is TRBJ2-2, with TRBD2 matching 7 bases. The CDR3 spans 17 residues. V shed 5 bases, J shed 0 bases, and the junction held 9 bases outside the gene matches. Germline CDR1 reads SGHTA; CDR2 reads FQGNSA. The CDR3 nucleotides read TGTGCCAGCAGCCCAGCGGGCGGGAGAGCGAACACCGGGGAGCTGTTTTTT. Translating it yields CASSPAGGRANTGELFF.